Listed below are T cell receptor beta chains from one sample, sequenced in a study of T cells in Graves' hyperthyroidism and ophthalmopathy. TCRdb re-called the multiplex PCR reads through MiXCR, storing one row per CDR3 protein. The sample lists around 600,000 distinct CDR3 sequences, 13% to 15% occurring once. The sample taken for sequencing was blood. These receptors came from a woman aged 45-65 years with Graves' ophthalmopathy. Each CDR3 is given with its conserved first and last residue. The D gene is left open where the match is weak. A clone size is listed for some rows: how often the clone was seen (once, few, many), or a class if it is expanded.

j_call clone_size d_call v_call cdr3_nt cdr3_aa
TRBJ2-1 - - TRBV15 TGTGCCACCAGCAGAGATCGCACGTCCAGTGAGCAGTTCTTC CATSRDRTSSEQFF
TRBJ1-5 few TRBD1 TRBV2 TGTGCCAGCAGTGAAAGGACAGGGGTCAATCAGCCCCAGCATTTT CASSERTGVNQPQHF
TRBJ2-7 many TRBD2 TRBV28 TGTGCCAGCAGTTCCCCGGGACTAGCAGACTACGAGCAGTACTTC CASSSPGLADYEQYF
TRBJ2-3 many TRBD2 TRBV9 TGTGCCAGCAGCCCCCGAGCGGGAGGCGGGACAGATACGCAGTATTTT CASSPRAGGGTDTQYF
TRBJ2-5 - - TRBV6-2/TRBV6-3 TGTGCCAGCAGTCAGGTTTTTCAAGAGACCCAGTACTTC CASSQVFQETQYF
TRBJ2-7 many - TRBV28 TGTGCCAGCAGTTCTCCTAGAGAGGGCTCCTACGAGCAGTACTTC CASSSPREGSYEQYF
TRBJ2-7 many - TRBV11-2 TGTGCCAGCAGCTTAGTTGCGGCTAGCGCCTATTACGAGCAGTACTTC CASSLVAASAYYEQYF
TRBJ1-1 many TRBD1 TRBV2 TGTGCCAGCAGTGAAGCGCTTCTGGACAGGCGAGGGACGGGGAACACTGAAGCTTTCTTT CASSEALLDRRGTGNTEAFF
TRBJ2-3 many - TRBV5-1 TGCGCCAGCAGCTTGATGGGGGTACGGCCAGATACGCAGTATTTT CASSLMGVRPDTQYF
TRBJ2-7 - TRBD2 TRBV7-2 TGTGCCAGCAGCCAAAGCGGGAATTCCTACGAGCAGTACTTC CASSQSGNSYEQYF
TRBJ1-6 few - TRBV4-3 TGCGCCAGCAGCCAAGTACTCAGAAATTCACCCCTCCACTTT CASSQVLRNSPLHF
TRBJ2-4 many - TRBV7-8 TGTGCCAGCAGCTTATCTTTGATCCTAGCCAAAAACATTCAGTACTTC CASSLSLILAKNIQYF
TRBJ2-1 - TRBD2 TRBV9 TGTGCCAGCAGCGTAGAACTAGCGGGAAGTAATGAGCAGTTCTTC CASSVELAGSNEQFF
TRBJ2-7 many TRBD2 TRBV7-3 TGTGCCAGCAGCTTATCACCTTCCGCTAGCGGGAGGAACGAGCAGTACTTC CASSLSPSASGRNEQYF
TRBJ1-1 many - TRBV20-1 TGCAGTGCTCCAAAAAACGGAAACACTGAAGCTTTCTTT CSAPKNGNTEAFF
TRBJ2-5 many TRBD1 TRBV6-5 TGTGCCAGCAGTTACTCGGGACAGGACGGGGAGACCCAGTACTTC CASSYSGQDGETQYF
TRBJ2-1 many - TRBV12-3/TRBV12-4 TGTGCCAGCAGTCGTTCGAGTGAGCAGTTCTTC CASSRSSEQFF
TRBJ2-1 - - TRBV7-2 TGTGCCAGCAGCTTCAGCGTCCCAGAGCAGTTCTTC CASSFSVPEQFF
TRBJ1-3 few - TRBV12-3/TRBV12-4 TGTGCCAGCATTAAACCCAGCGGACAATACTCTGGAAACACCATATATTTT CASIKPSGQYSGNTIYF
TRBJ1-2 - - TRBV28 TGTGCCAGCAGTTTCCGGTCTGCCTACTATGGCTACACCTTC CASSFRSAYYGYTF